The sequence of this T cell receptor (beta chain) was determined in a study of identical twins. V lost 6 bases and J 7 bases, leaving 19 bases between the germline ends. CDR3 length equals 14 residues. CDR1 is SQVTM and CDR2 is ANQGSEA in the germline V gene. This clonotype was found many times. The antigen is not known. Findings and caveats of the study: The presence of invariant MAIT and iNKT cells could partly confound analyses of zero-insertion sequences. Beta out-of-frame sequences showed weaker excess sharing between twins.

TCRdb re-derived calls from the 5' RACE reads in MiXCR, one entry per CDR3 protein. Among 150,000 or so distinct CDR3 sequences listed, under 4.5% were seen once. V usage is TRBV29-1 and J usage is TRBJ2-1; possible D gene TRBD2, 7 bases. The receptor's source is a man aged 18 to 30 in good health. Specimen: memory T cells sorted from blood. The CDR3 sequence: CSVAGTMGANEQFF. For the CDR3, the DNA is TGCAGCGTCGCCGGGACTATGGGGGCGAATGAGCAGTTCTTC.